What follows are 23 T cell receptor beta chains derived from one specimen sequenced in a study of control samples from healthy donors and cancer patients (TCRdb year 2020). The library was prepared using the immunoSEQ multiplex PCR assay. TCRdb's version of the immuneACCESS table is confined to in-frame rearrangements and falls short of the full clone set. An unresolved V gene accounts for under half of the shortfall where checked; the remainder is of unknown origin. The sample has around 140,000 clones on record, 80% to 95% of them singletons. The ten biggest clones cover more than 3% of the sample. The specimen was blood. These receptors came from a man aged 25 to 40 in good health.

V is TRBV5-1 and J is TRBJ1-2; 12 nucleotides match TRBD1. This CDR3 spans 18 amino acids. CDR1 is SGHRS, CDR2 YFSETQ, per germline. Unmatched junction bases numbered 11, after V lost 1 base and J lost 4 bases. The CDR3 is CASSLLPGQGAILYGYTF. CDR3 coding DNA: TGCGCCAGCAGCTTGCTTCCGGGACAGGGGGCGATACTCTATGGCTACACCTTC.

This clone appeared once. V and J are TRBV5-1 and TRBJ1-2; D not resolved. CDR1 and CDR2 from the germline V gene are SGHRS and YFSETQ. CDR3 length: 14 residues. With 0 bases removed from V and 8 bases from J, the gap between germline ends came to 14 bases. CDR3 protein: CASSLDTADEGYTF. The CDR3 coding sequence is TGCGCCAGCAGCTTGGATACAGCGGACGAAGGCTACACCTTC.

On this clone: One end of the junction does not line up with germline, which may come from a read error. This chain joins TRBV13 and TRBJ1-1, with no clear D. In germline, CDR1 is PRHDT, CDR2 FYEKMQ (reference sequence). The CDR3 loop spans 14 amino acids. CDR3: CASSLGPTNTEAFF. CDR3 sequence (DNA): TGTGCCAGCAGCCTAGGACCGACGAACACTGAAGCTTTCTTT.

The V call is TRBV14, the J call TRBJ2-6, with TRBD2 matching over 7 bases. Trimming took 4 bases from V and 4 from J; bases not matched to a gene: 10. The CDR3 has 17 residues. CDR1 SGHDN and CDR2 FVKESK come from the germline V gene. The CDR3 DNA sequence: TGTGCCAGCAGCCCTAGCGGAGACGTCCCGGGGGCCAACGTCCTGACTTTC. Protein sequence: CASSPSGDVPGANVLTF.

The V call is TRBV19, the J call TRBJ2-7; TRBD1 agrees at 7 bases. J was trimmed by 5 bases and V by 5 bases; bases with no gene match: 0. Germline-derived CDR1 and CDR2 are LNHDA and SQIVND (reference sequence). The CDR3 consists of 11 residues. DNA for the CDR3: TGTGCCAGTAGTGGGACAGACGAGCAGTACTTC. This gives the protein CASSGTDEQYF.

The V gene is TRBV2, the J gene TRBJ2-3; 7 positions agree with TRBD2. The V gene end was trimmed by 4 bases and the J gene end by 0 bases; junction bases not matched to a gene: 4. The CDR3 runs to 15 residues. Germline assignment: CDR1 SNHLY and CDR2 FYNNEI. Written as DNA, the CDR3 is TGTGCCAGCAGTGGGACTAGTACTAGCACAGATACGCAGTATTTT. It is translated as CASSGTSTSTDTQYF.

This sequence joins TRBV19 and TRBJ2-1; 14 bases fit TRBD2. V was clipped by 3 bases and J by 7 bases; unmatched bases: 11. The germline CDR1 and CDR2 sequences are LNHDA and SQIVND (reference sequence). The CDR3 covers 18 residues. The CDR3 bases are TGTGCCAGTAGTATGGGGTCAGTGGGACTAGCGGGGGTTAATGAGCAGTTCTTC. Translated, it gives CASSMGSVGLAGVNEQFF.

The chain has TRBV30 and TRBJ1-1, with TRBD1 as a possible D gene (5 bases). The germline V and J ends were trimmed by 0 bases and 10 bases, with 9 bases remaining between them. Per the germline V gene, CDR1 is GTSNPN and CDR2 is SVGIG (reference sequence). This CDR3 comprises 11 residues. CDR3 in DNA: TGTGCCTGGAGTGTACGTGGGGGAGCTTTCTTT. Its translation: CAWSVRGGAFF.

The chain employs TRBV5-4 and TRBJ1-3; 7 bases match TRBD1. The CDR3 runs to 16 residues. V lost 3 bases, J lost 8 bases, and 14 bases stayed unmatched. Germline loops: CDR1 SGHNT, CDR2 YYREEE (reference sequence). CDR3 in DNA: TGTGCCAGCAGCTCAATTCCCGACAGGGCTTTGGACACCATATATTTT. This codes for CASSSIPDRALDTIYF.

The chain has TRBV13 and TRBJ1-1; no clear D. This CDR3 contains 13 residues. The V and J ends lost 8 bases and 8 bases respectively, with 18 bases between them. The germline V gene encodes CDR1 PRHDT and CDR2 FYEKMQ (reference sequence). CDR3 DNA sequence: TGTGCCAGCCGTCCGAAGGGCCTTGGGGAAGCTTTCTTT. It translates to CASRPKGLGEAFF.

The genes are TRBV24-1 and TRBJ2-1; 7 bases are shared with TRBD1. Per germline, CDR1 KGHDR and CDR2 SFDVKD. The J segment lost 8 bases and the V segment lost 7 bases, leaving 10 bases of the junction unmatched. The length of the CDR3 is 14 residues. CDR3 coding DNA: TGTGCCACCAGCTTGACAGGGTTTGTGGATGAGCAGTTCTTC. Its translation is CATSLTGFVDEQFF.

The J gene is TRBJ2-3, the V gene TRBV30; D is unresolved. This CDR3 has 12 amino acids. Deletions cut 2 bases from V and 6 bases from J, with 9 bases between. Germline V gene data show CDR1 as GTSNPN and CDR2 as SVGIG (reference sequence). The CDR3 DNA reads TGTGCCTGGAGTTTCGGCGCGGATACGCAGTATTTT. Translation gives CAWSFGADTQYF.

The chain recombines TRBV5-1 with TRBJ2-7, with 7 bases matching TRBD1. V lost 2 bases, J lost 2 bases, and 1 base stayed unmatched. CDR1 and CDR2 (germline): SGHRS, YFSETQ. CDR3 length: 13 residues. CDR3 sequence (DNA): TGCGCCAGCAGCTTCGGGACAGCCTACGAGCAGTACTTC. Protein sequence: CASSFGTAYEQYF.

In nucleotides, the CDR3 is TGTGCCAGCAGCCGGTTGAACACTGAAGCTTTCTTT. It encodes CASSRLNTEAFF. This rearrangement joins TRBV5-4 to TRBJ1-1, with unresolved D. Germline values: CDR1 SGHNT, CDR2 YYREEE (reference sequence). The V and J ends lost 4 bases and 0 bases respectively, with 4 bases between them. The CDR3 sequence is 12 residues long.

This chain connects TRBV19 to TRBJ1-1, with 7 bases aligning to TRBD1. CDR3 size: 13 residues. Germline V gene lookup returns CDR1 LNHDA and CDR2 SQIVND (reference sequence). V trimming: 7 bases; J trimming: 4 bases; junction bases outside the gene matches: 6. The CDR3 DNA reads as TGTGCCAGTACTCCAGGGGGGCGCACTGAAGCTTTCTTT. Protein: CASTPGGRTEAFF. Variable domain in full (rest from reference TRBV19 and TRBJ1-1): DGGITQSPKYLFRKEGQNVTLSCEQNLNHDAMYWYRQDPGQGLRLIYYSQIVNDFQKGDIAEGYSVSREKKESFPLTVTSAQKNPTAFYLCASTPGGRTEAFFGQGTRLTVV.

The chain couples TRBV6-1 to TRBJ1-2; D is unresolved. Germline values: CDR1 MNHNS, CDR2 SASEGT. The V and J ends lost 2 bases and 2 bases respectively, with 12 bases between them. There are 15 residues in the CDR3. CDR3 sequence (DNA): TGTGCCAGCAGTGAATTATGGGTTTTCAACTATGGCTACACCTTC. Translating gives CASSELWVFNYGYTF.

This clone turned up a few times. The genes are TRBV25-1 and TRBJ1-6, with D possibly TRBD1 on 5 matching bases. The CDR3 contains 13 residues. Trimming cost V 6 bases and J 9 bases, with 12 bases left between them. Germline V lookup: CDR1 MGHDK, CDR2 SYGVNS. In DNA form, the CDR3 reads TGTGCCAGCAGAGCCGGGACTTTTTCACCCCTCCACTTT. Residues: CASRAGTFSPLHF.

V usage is TRBV5-6 and J usage is TRBJ2-2; D possibly corresponds to TRBD1 (6 bases). The V end lost 4 bases, the J end lost 0 bases, and 13 bases lay between the germline ends. CDR1 is SGHDT, CDR2 YYEEEE, per germline. The CDR3 covers 16 residues. The CDR3 nucleotides are TGTGCCAGCAGCCCCACAGGGCGATCGAACACCGGGGAGCTGTTTTTT. This gives the protein CASSPTGRSNTGELFF. The full variable domain, rest sourced from reference TRBV5-6 and TRBJ2-2, is DAGVTQSPTHLIKTRGQQVTLRCSPKSGHDTVSWYQQALGQGPQFIFQYYEEEERQRGNFPDRFSGHQFPNYSSELNVNALLLGDSALYLCASSPTGRSNTGELFFGEGSRLTVL.

The chain has TRBV27 and TRBJ2-1, with TRBD2 identical over 15 bases. Looked up from germline, CDR1 is MNHEY and CDR2 is SMNVEV (reference sequence). V was clipped by 4 bases and J by 7 bases; unmatched bases: 2. There are 15 residues in the CDR3. CDR3 amino acids: CASSSGTSGGNEQFF. CDR3 bases: TGTGCCAGCAGTTCCGGGACTAGCGGGGGGAATGAGCAGTTCTTC.

The chain has TRBV4-1 and TRBJ1-1, with D tentatively TRBD1 (5 bases). V lost 3 bases to trimming and J lost 8 bases, with 10 bases between them. CDR1 and CDR2 from the germline V gene are MGHRA and YSYEKL. CDR3 length: 12 amino acids. The CDR3 sequence: CASSQGEGEAFF. Written as DNA, the CDR3 is TGCGCCAGCAGCCAGGGGGAGGGGGAAGCTTTCTTT.

The chain uses TRBV2 and TRBJ2-7, with 10 positions matching TRBD1. The CDR3 runs to 14 residues. Germline values: CDR1 SNHLY, CDR2 FYNNEI. V was pared by 5 bases and J by 5 bases, with 6 bases of the junction left unmatched. CDR3 DNA: TGTGCCAGCAGTCCCGGGACAGGGGCTGACGAGCAGTACTTC. This encodes CASSPGTGADEQYF.

The chain employs TRBV7-2 and TRBJ2-3, with D perhaps matching TRBD1 or TRBD2 (5 bases each). Trimming removed 3 bases from V and 4 bases from J, with 5 bases in between. CDR3 length equals 12 residues. The V gene's germline CDR1 is SGHTA and CDR2 FQGNSA. This CDR3 reads CASSLGPDTQYF. In nucleotides, the CDR3 is TGTGCCAGCAGCTTGGGACCAGATACGCAGTATTTT.

The chain couples TRBV28 to TRBJ1-5; TRBD1 is a possible D gene (6 bases). Trimming removed 6 bases at V and 0 bases at J, with 15 bases between. Germline V CDR1 and CDR2: MDHEN, SYDVKM. The CDR3 loop spans 16 amino acids. The CDR3 is CASRPPRTDSNQPQHF. DNA of the CDR3: TGTGCCAGCAGGCCGCCCCGGACAGATAGCAATCAGCCCCAGCATTTT.